What follows is one T cell receptor (beta chain) and its context. Cohorts were based on clinical histories the participants reported. This specimen belongs to a study of blood T cell repertoires in COVID-19. Using immunoSEQ multiplex PCR, the repertoire was profiled, and TCRdb retains in-frame clones only, with some absent. The table shows roughly 140,000 clones, with roughly 90% occurring only once. CDR3 length equals 14 residues. The V and J ends lost 5 bases and 4 bases respectively, with 10 bases between them. CDR1 and CDR2 (germline): SGHRS, YFSETQ. The sequencing sample was made of PBMCs or T cells enriched from blood (not recorded which). The receptor was isolated from a woman in her 30s with acute COVID-19. The J gene is TRBJ2-6, the V gene TRBV5-1; perhaps TRBD1 as D (5 bases). DNA of the CDR3: TGCGCCAGCAGGCAGGGTTCAGGGGCCAACGTCCTGACTTTC. This sequence encodes CASRQGSGANVLTF.